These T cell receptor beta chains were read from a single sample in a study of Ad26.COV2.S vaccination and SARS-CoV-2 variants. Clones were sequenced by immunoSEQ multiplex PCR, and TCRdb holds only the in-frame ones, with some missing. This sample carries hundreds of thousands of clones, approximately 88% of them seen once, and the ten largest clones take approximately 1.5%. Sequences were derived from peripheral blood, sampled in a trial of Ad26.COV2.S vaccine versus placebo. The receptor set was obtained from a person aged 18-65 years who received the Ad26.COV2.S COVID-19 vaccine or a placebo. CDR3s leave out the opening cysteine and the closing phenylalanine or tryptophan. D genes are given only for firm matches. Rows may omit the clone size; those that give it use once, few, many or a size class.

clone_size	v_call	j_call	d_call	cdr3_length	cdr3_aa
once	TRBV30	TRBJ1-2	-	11	AWTRDRNYGYT
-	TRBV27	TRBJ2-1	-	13	ASSSGGTGHNEQF
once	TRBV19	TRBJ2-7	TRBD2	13	ASSIRGSSSYEQY
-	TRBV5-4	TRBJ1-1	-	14	ASDAGFREPNTEAF
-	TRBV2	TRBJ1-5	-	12	ASSGRTRNQPQH
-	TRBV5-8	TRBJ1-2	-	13	ASSWWDRSNYGYT
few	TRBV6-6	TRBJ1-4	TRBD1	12	ASSKTGFGEKLF
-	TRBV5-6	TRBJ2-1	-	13	ASSLVLAKYNEQF
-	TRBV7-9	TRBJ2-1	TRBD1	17	ASSFAVGLQGETYNEQF
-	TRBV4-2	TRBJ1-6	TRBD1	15	ASSQDGDSLYNSPLH
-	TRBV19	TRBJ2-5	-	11	ASRRSQEETQY
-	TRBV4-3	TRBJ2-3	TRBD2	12	ATSSGGPADTQY
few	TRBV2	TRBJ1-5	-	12	ASSGYRVNQPQH
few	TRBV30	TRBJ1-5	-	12	AWSPGPSNQPQH
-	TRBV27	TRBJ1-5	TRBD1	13	ASSLGQGVGQPQH
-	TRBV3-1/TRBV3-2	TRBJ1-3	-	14	ASSPRGSNSGNTIY
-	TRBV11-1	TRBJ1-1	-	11	ASTLMGDTEAF
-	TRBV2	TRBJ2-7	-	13	ASSEGTGKSYEQY
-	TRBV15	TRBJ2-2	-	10	ATTLSTGELF
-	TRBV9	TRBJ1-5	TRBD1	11	ASGRQGTQPQH
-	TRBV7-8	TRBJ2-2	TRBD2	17	ASSEKRGRGFQGGGELF
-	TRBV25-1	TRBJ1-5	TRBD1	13	ASSPTGAADGPQH
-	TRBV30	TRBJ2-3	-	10	AWSVRGGWQY
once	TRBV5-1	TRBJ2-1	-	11	ASNTGSYNEQF
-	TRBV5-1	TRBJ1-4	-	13	ASSLAAGANEKLF
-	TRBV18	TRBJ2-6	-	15	ASSPYAGTVGANVLT
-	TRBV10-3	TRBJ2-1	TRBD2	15	AIRRTSGSPSYNEQF
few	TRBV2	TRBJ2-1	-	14	ASSLRDTLSYNEQF
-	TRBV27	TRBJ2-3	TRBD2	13	ASSYVAGNTDTQY
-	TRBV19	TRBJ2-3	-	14	ASSIGGFPTTDTQY
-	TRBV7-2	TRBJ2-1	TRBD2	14	ASTLHGTSGPFEQF
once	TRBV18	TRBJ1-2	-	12	ASSPPGGDYGYT
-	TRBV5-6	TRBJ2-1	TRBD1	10	ASSLGRTGEF
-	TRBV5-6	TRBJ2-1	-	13	ASSVDGWLYNEQF
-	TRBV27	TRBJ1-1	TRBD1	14	ASSLLTGEGDTEAF
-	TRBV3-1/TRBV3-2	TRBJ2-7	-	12	ASGGWGSSYEQY
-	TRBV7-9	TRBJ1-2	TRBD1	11	ASSQDRVAGYT
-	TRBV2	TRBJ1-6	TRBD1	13	ASSYGQGAYSPLH
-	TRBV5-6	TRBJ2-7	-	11	ASSLVGVYEQY
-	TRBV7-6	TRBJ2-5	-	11	ASSSYSLKTQY
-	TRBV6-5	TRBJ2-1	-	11	ATQSRWANEQF